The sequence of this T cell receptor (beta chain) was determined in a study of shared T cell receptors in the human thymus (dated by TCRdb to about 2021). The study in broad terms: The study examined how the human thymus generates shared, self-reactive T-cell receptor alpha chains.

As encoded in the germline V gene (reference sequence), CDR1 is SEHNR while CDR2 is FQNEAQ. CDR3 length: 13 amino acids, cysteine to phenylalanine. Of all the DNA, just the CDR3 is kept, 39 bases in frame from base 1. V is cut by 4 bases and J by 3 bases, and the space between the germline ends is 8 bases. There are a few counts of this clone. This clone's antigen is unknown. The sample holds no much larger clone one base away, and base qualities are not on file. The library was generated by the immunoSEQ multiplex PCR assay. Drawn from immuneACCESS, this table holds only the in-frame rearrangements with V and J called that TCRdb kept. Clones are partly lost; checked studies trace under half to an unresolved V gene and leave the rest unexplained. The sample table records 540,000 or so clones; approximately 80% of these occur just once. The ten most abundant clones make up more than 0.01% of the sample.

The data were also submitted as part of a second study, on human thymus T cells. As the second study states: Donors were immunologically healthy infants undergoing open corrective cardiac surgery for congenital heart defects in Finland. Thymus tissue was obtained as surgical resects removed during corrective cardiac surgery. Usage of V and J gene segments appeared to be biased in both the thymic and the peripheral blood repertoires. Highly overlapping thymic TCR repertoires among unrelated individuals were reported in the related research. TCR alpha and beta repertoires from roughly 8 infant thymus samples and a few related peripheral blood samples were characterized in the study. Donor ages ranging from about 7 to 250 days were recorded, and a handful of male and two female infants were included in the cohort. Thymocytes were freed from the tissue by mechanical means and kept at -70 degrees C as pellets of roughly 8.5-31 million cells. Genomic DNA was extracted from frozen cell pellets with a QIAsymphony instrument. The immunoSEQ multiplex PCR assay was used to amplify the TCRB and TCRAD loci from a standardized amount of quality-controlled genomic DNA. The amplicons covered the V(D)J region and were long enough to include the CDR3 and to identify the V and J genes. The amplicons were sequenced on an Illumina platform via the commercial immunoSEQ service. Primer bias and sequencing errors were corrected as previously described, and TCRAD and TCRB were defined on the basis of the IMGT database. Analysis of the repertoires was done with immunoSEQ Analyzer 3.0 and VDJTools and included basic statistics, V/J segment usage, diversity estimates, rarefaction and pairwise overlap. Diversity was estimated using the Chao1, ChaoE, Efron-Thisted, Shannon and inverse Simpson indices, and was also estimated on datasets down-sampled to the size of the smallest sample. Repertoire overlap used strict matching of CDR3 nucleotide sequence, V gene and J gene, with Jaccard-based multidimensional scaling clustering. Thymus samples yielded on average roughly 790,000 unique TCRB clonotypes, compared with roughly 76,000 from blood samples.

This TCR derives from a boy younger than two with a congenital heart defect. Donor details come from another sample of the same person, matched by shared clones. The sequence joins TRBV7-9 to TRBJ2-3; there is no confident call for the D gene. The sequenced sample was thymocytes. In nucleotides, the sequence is TGTGCCAGCAGCTACCTAGAAACAGATACGCAGTATTTT. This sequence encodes CASSYLETDTQYF.